The text below deals with one T cell receptor (beta chain). The antigen is undetermined. Each CDR3 protein is one row after TCRdb ran MiXCR on the reads. The sample includes about 120,000 distinct CDR3 sequences, around 31% of them seen just once. These data belong to a study of T cell repertoires in cytomegalovirus infection. About the study: Recently identified HLA-C-restricted CMV epitopes were among the peptides used. Study-level results: The study identified carriers of CMV plus the relevant HLA from cumulative public TCR beta family frequency. HLA-C-restricted CMV-specific TCR beta clonotypes prevailed in the ex vivo response.

Germline CDR1 and CDR2: MRHNA and SNTAGT. This CDR3 region has 16 residues. The V and J ends lost 0 bases and 1 base respectively, with 9 bases between them. The chain carries TRBV6-4 and TRBJ2-2, with D possibly TRBD1 on 6 matching bases. The receptor was derived from a human donor in good health (CMV status not recorded). Some clones in this sample may be carry-over from other donors' samples. The material sequenced was CD8+ T cells from cultured PBMCs, taken from culture after CMV antigen stimulation. The CDR3 nucleotides read TGTGCCAGCAGTGACTCTGCGACAGGGAACACCGGGGAGCTGTTTTTT. It encodes CASSDSATGNTGELFF.